The entry that follows covers one T cell receptor beta chain sequence. The antigen it recognizes is unknown. Per-base qualities were not stored, and no clone one base away is much larger. This entry comes from a study of T cell responses to AZD1222 COVID-19 vaccine (TCRdb year 2021). Notes on the research overall: A total of 230 to 250 trial participants underwent TCR sequencing, of whom 200 to 220 had received two doses of AZD1222 and some 26 had received two doses of the MenACWY control vaccine. Trial participants were enrolled into age subgroups of 18-55, 56-69 and 70-plus years, which contained about 150, 27 and 61 TCR-sequenced participants, respectively. The research as a whole found: The 56-69-year group was small, and its depth increase did not reach significance, likely because of low power. Most participants were white British and females outnumbered males, and the authors suggested that clonal diversity may have been underestimated. Epitopes outside the regions mutated in the B.1.351 and B.1.1.7 variants were reportedly recognized by nearly half of the unique spike-specific TCRs. Conclusions about previously exposed vaccinees are limited because only five to seven AZD1222 recipients were SARS-CoV-2 seropositive at baseline. A significant rise in spike-specific TCR breadth and depth was observed after two AZD1222 doses relative to day 0 and relative to MenACWY recipients. Because no day 14 peak-response samples were available, the repertoires could be characterized only after the peak T cell response. The vaccine-associated CD4 TCRs covered the entire spike protein, and the dominant responses fell in regions 160-218 and 743-854.

What this sample's time point label stands for: about 28 days (+/-7) after the second vaccine dose. AZD1222 recipients whose second dose came at about 4 weeks and those whose second dose came at about 12 weeks were combined into one group, since spike-specific TCR depth and breadth did not differ between the two schedules. The vaccinee samples were drawn from two UK trials, COV001 and COV002, one of which was a single-blind randomized controlled phase 2/3 trial testing AZD1222 (ChAdOx1 nCoV-19) in healthy adults. For TCRbeta chain sequencing, PBMC samples were collected from trial participants at day 0 and at day 28 after the second dose. The CDR3 regions of human TCRbeta chains were analyzed by immunosequencing. Concerning the study's data processing: TCRs in the repertoires were matched against a reference library of SARS-CoV-2-specific TCRs that had been generated with the MIRA antigen-specificity platform. Breadth was defined as the fraction of unique TCRs that were SARS-CoV-2-associated. Depth was defined as the fraction of total T cells that were SARS-CoV-2-associated. Using the MIRA data, every spike-specific TCR was mapped to the spike region that the TCR reacted to and assigned to either a CD4 or a CD8 class. Log10-transformed breadth and depth values were compared by one-way ANOVA with Sidak's multiple comparisons tests. TCRdb took over this immuneACCESS table, retaining in-frame rearrangements with V and J assigned. Such tables are incomplete; in checked studies, under half of the missing clones stem from an unresolved V gene, and the remainder is unexplained. V, J and clone size reflect that table, while D and trimming were determined from the DNA. Across this sample there are 160,000 or so clones, with 85% to 90% seen only once. Together, the top ten hold about 9.8% of the sample.

The CDR3 sequence holds 14 residues, the cysteine and phenylalanine included. Only the CDR3 portion is preserved as DNA: 42 bases, with reading frame beginning at the first base. V gives up 5 bases and J gives up 4 bases, and the segment between their germline ends measures 11 bases. From a lookup of the germline V gene, CDR1 and CDR2 are SGHVS and FNYEAQ. The chain joins TRBV7-6 to TRBJ2-2, and TRBD1 may be the D gene, going by 6 matching bases. This specimen consisted of peripheral blood, obtained 28 days after the second AZD1222 dose. The TCR originated in an adult who received the AZD1222 COVID-19 vaccine. This receptor has the CDR3 CASSPVQGTGELFF. The DNA is as follows: TGTGCCAGCAGCCCCGTACAGGGCACCGGGGAGCTGTTTTTT.